Described below is a single TCR beta chain sequence and its context. Antigen specificity is unknown. The sample belongs to a study of OX40 agonist ivuxolimab in advanced cancers. For the study at large: Dose-escalation patients were diagnosed with hepatocellular carcinoma, melanoma, renal cell cancer or head and neck cancer. General observations from the study: Low normalized clonal expansion also occurred in some nonresponding patients. At 0.1 to 3.0 mg/kg, clonal expansion of CD4+ and CD8+ blood T cells had occurred by week 6.

This CDR3 has 13 residues. Deletions cut 4 bases from V and 4 bases from J, with 10 bases between. Per the germline V gene, CDR1 is MNHEY and CDR2 is SMNVEV (reference sequence). Method: immunoSEQ multiplex PCR; TCRdb's copy keeps in-frame clones and lacks some. The sample includes 77,000 or so clones, more than 85% of them seen just once. The chain recombines TRBV27 with TRBJ2-5; D might be TRBD2 (5 bases). The TCR comes from an adult with an advanced solid tumor such as melanoma, head and neck, liver or kidney cancer. This sample comprised CD4+ or CD8+ T cells sorted from blood, obtained in a trial of the OX40 agonist ivuxolimab. The DNA for the CDR3 is TGTGCCAGCAGTTCCCTCGGGGTAGAGACCCAGTACTTC. Translated, it gives CASSSLGVETQYF.